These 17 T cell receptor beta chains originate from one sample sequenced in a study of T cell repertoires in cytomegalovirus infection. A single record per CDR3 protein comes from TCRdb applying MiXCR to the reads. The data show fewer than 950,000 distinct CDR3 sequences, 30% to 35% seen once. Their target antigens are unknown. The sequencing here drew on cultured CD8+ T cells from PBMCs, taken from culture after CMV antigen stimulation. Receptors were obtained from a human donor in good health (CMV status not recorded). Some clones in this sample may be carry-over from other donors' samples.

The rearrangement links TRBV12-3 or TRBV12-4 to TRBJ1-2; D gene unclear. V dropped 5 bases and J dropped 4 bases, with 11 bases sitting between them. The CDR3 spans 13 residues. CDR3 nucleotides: TGTGCCAGCAGTCAGACTGCCGTCTATGGCTACACCTTC. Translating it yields CASSQTAVYGYTF.

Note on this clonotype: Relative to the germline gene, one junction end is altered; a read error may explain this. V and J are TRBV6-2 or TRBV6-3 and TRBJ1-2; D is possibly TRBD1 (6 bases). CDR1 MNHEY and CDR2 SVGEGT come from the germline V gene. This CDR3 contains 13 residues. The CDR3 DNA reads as TGTGCCAGCAGGACCCAGGGGAACTATGGCTTCACCTTC. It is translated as CASRTQGNYGFTF.

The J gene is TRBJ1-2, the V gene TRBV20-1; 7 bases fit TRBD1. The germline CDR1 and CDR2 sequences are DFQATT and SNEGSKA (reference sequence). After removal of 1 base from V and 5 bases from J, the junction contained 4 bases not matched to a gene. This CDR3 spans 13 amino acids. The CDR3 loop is CSARGGTAYGYTF. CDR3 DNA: TGCAGTGCTAGAGGGGGGACAGCATATGGCTACACCTTC.

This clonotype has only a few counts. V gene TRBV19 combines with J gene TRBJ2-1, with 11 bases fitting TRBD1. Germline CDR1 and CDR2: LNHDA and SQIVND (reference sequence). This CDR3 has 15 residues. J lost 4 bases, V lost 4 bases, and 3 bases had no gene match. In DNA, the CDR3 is TGTGCCAGTAGTAGAGGGACAGGGGGATACAATGAGCAGTTCTTC. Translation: CASSRGTGGYNEQFF.

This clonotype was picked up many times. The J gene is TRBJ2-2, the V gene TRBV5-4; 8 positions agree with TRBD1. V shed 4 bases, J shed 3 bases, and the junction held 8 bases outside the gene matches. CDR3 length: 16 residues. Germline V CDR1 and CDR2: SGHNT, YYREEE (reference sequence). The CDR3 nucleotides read TGTGCCAGCAGCCTACGACAGGGGCCGTACACCGGGGAGCTGTTTTTT. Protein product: CASSLRQGPYTGELFF.

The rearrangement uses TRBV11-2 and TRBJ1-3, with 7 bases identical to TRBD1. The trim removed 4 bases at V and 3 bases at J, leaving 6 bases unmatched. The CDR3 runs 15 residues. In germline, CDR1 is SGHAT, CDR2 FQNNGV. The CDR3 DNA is TGTGCCAGCAGCTCCCCGACAGGGAATGGAAACACCATATATTTT. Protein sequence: CASSSPTGNGNTIYF.

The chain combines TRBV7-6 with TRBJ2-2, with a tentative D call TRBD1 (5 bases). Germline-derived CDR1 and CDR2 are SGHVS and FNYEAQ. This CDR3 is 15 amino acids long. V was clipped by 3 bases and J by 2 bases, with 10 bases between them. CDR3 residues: CASSFLRANTGELFF. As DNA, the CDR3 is TGTGCCAGCAGCTTCCTCAGGGCCAACACCGGGGAGCTGTTTTTT.

Written as DNA, the CDR3 is TGTGCCAGCAGCTCCCGCAGTAATGAAAAACTGTTTTTT. This encodes CASSSRSNEKLFF. V usage is TRBV7-6 and J usage is TRBJ1-4; no definite D call. The V and J ends lost 4 bases and 4 bases respectively, with 7 bases between them. The CDR3 sequence is 13 residues long. CDR1 is SGHVS, CDR2 FNYEAQ, per germline.

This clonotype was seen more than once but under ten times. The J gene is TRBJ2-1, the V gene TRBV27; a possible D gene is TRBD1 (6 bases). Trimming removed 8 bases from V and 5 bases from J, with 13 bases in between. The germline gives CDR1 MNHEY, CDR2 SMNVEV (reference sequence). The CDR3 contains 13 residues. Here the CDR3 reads CASSTTGHNEQFF. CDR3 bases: TGTGCCAGCTCTACGACAGGTCACAATGAGCAGTTCTTC.

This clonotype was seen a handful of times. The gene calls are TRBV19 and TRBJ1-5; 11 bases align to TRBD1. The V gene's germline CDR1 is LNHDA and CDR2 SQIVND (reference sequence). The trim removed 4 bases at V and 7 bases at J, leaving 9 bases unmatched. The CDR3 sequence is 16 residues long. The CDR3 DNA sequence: TGTGCCAGTAGTACGCCCTGGACAGGGGGCGACCAGCCCCAGCATTTT. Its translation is CASSTPWTGGDQPQHF.

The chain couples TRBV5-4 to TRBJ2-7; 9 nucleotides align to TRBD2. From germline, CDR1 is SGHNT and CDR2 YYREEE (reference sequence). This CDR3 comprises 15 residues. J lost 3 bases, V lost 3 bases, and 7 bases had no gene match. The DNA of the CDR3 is TGTGCCAGCAGCTCGTTAGCGGGGGACGTCTACGAGCAGTACGTC. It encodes CASSSLAGDVYEQYV.

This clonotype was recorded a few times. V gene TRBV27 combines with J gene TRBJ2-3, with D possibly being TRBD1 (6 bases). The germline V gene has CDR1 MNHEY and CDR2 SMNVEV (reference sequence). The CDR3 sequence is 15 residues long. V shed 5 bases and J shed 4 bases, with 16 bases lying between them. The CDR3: CASSIRGFGPDTQYF. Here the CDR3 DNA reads TGTGCCAGCAGTATCAGGGGTTTTGGTCCAGATACGCAGTATTTT.

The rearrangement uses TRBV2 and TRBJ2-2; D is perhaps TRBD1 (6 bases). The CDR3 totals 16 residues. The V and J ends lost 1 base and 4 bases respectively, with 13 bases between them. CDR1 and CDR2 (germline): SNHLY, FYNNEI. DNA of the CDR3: TGTGCCAGCAGTGAAGATTGGACAGAGAGCACCGGGGAGCTGTTTTTT. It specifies CASSEDWTESTGELFF. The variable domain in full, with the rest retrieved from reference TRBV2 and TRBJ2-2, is EPEVTQTPSHQVTQMGQEVILRCVPISNHLYFYWYRQILGQKVEFLVSFYNNEISEKSEIFDDQFSVERPDGSNFTLKIRSTKLEDSAMYFCASSEDWTESTGELFFGEGSRLTVL.

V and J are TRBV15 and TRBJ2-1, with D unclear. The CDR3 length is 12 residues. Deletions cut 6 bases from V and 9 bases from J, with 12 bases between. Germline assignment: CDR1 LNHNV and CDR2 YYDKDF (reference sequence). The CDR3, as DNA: TGTGCCACCAGTGTCAGATCCCGTGAGCAGTTCTTC. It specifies CATSVRSREQFF.

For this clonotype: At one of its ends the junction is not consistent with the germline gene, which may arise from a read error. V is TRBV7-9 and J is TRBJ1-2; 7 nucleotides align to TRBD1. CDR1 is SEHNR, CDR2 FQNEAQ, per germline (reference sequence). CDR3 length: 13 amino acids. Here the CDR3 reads CASSLRTGQPSDF. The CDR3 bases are TGTGCCAGCAGCCTTCGGACAGGCCAACCGTCGGACTTC.

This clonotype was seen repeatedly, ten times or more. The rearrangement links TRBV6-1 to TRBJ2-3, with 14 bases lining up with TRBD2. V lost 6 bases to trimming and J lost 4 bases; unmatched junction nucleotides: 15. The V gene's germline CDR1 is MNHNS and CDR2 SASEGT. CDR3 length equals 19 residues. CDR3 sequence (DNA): TGTGCCAGCAGGCCCGGACTAGCGGGGGGCCCGCCCCCCCCAGATACGCAGTATTTT. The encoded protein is CASRPGLAGGPPPPDTQYF.

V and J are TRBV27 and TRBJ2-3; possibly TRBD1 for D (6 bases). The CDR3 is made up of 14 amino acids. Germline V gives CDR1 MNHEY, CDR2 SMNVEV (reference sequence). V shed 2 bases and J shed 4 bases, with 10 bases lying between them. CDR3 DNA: TGTGCCAGCAGTTTAAGTTCAGGGGCAGATACGCAGTATTTT. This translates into CASSLSSGADTQYF.